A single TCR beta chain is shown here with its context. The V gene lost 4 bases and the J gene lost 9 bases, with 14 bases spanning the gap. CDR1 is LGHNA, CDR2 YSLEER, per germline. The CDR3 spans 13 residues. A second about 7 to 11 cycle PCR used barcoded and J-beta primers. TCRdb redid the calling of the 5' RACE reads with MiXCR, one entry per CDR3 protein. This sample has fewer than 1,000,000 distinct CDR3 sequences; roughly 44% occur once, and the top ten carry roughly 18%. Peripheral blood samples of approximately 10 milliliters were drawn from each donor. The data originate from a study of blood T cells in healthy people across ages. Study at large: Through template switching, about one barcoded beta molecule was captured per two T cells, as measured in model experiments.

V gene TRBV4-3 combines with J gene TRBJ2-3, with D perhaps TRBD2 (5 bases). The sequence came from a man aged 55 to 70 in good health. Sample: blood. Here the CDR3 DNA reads TGCGCCAGCAGCCTTACGGACTCGGCCACGCAGTATTTT. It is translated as CASSLTDSATQYF.